The 22 T cell receptor beta chains given below trace back to one sample, sequenced in a study of early T cells in non-severe SARS-CoV-2 infection. Using its own MiXCR run on the 5' RACE reads, TCRdb lists one record per CDR3 protein. The top ten clones hold 7.5% to 9% of a sample with roughly 70,000 distinct CDR3 sequences, roughly 13% of them seen once. Sequences were obtained from whole blood. These receptors came from an adult who was a healthcare worker with PCR-confirmed SARS-CoV-2 infection or an uninfected control (not recorded which).

This clonotype was seen only a few times. The chain has TRBV5-1 and TRBJ2-7; the D gene could be TRBD1 or TRBD2 (6 bases each). The CDR3 has 15 residues. The V end lost 4 bases, the J end lost 0 bases, and 14 bases lay between the germline ends. Germline V CDR1 and CDR2: SGHRS, YFSETQ. The DNA for the CDR3 is TGCGCCAGCAGCCAGGGGACTTTTTCCTCCTACGAGCAGTACTTC. This gives the protein CASSQGTFSSYEQYF.

V gene TRBV6-6 combines with J gene TRBJ2-3; 12 positions match TRBD2. CDR3 length: 17 amino acids. The germline V gene encodes CDR1 MNHNY and CDR2 SVGAGI (reference sequence). J was trimmed by 0 bases and V by 5 bases; bases with no gene match: 6. Here the CDR3 DNA reads TGTGCCAGCAGTGGACTAGCGGGGTACTCTAGCACAGATACGCAGTATTTT. Residues: CASSGLAGYSSTDTQYF.

This clonotype was seen at least ten times. The V call is TRBV5-5, the J call TRBJ1-5; D is possibly TRBD1 (6 bases). This CDR3 contains 15 residues. Germline V gene lookup returns CDR1 SGHKS and CDR2 YYEKEE (reference sequence). Deletions cut 8 bases from V and 4 bases from J, with 19 bases between. CDR3 sequence (DNA): TGTGCCAGTGCGAGGGGGACGGACTATAATCAGCCCCAGCATTTT. This codes for CASARGTDYNQPQHF.

This clonotype was recorded at least ten times. The chain combines TRBV29-1 with TRBJ2-5; D perhaps matches TRBD2 (7 bases). The V gene's germline CDR1 is SQVTM and CDR2 ANQGSEA. The V and J ends lost 8 bases and 4 bases respectively, with 17 bases between them. The CDR3 has 13 residues. In DNA form, the CDR3 reads TGCAGCAAGTGGGAGGGGGTCGGAGAGACCCAGTACTTC. Translating gives CSKWEGVGETQYF.

This clonotype was detected only a few times. The gene calls are TRBV19 and TRBJ2-7; D gene uncertain. Germline V CDR1 and CDR2: LNHDA, SQIVND (reference sequence). This CDR3 contains 16 residues. V was cut by 0 bases and J by 0 bases, with 12 bases left in between. The CDR3 sequence: CASSIDLWVGSYEQYF. Here the CDR3 DNA reads TGTGCCAGTAGTATAGATTTGTGGGTAGGCTCCTACGAGCAGTACTTC.

This clonotype showed up just a few times. The CDR3 spells CATRTGVILEQYF. CDR3 DNA sequence: TGTGCCACCCGGACAGGGGTTATTCTCGAGCAGTACTTC. The chain employs TRBV28 and TRBJ2-7; TRBD1 agrees at 9 bases. The CDR3 extends over 13 amino acids. V shed 10 bases, J shed 6 bases, and the junction held 10 bases outside the gene matches. Germline V gene lookup returns CDR1 MDHEN and CDR2 SYDVKM.

The gene calls are TRBV28 and TRBJ2-6, with D perhaps given as TRBD1 or TRBD2 (6 bases each). The CDR3 sequence is 15 residues long. In germline, CDR1 is MDHEN, CDR2 SYDVKM. Trimming stripped 3 bases from V and 5 bases from J, with 11 bases between. CDR3 residues: CASSFRGLRANVLTF. The CDR3 nucleotides are TGTGCCAGCAGTTTCAGGGGACTGAGGGCCAACGTCCTGACTTTC.

The CDR3 here is CSTRDSTYEQYF. CDR3 sequence (DNA): TGCAGCACCCGGGACTCGACCTACGAGCAGTACTTC. V is TRBV29-1 and J is TRBJ2-7, with D possibly matching TRBD2 (6 bases). CDR1 is SQVTM, CDR2 ANQGSEA, per germline. Trimming took 8 bases from V and 2 from J, leaving 13 bases between them. The CDR3 sequence is 12 residues long.

The chain is built from TRBV6-6 and TRBJ1-2; 7 nucleotides match TRBD1. The J segment lost 4 bases and the V segment lost 0 bases, leaving 8 bases of the junction unmatched. Germline CDR1 MNHNY, CDR2 SVGAGI (reference sequence). The CDR3 has 16 amino acids. The CDR3 DNA reads TGTGCCAGCAGTTACTCTGGCAGGGGGGACGGCTATGGCTACACCTTC. Translation gives CASSYSGRGDGYGYTF.

The chain is built from TRBV19 and TRBJ2-3; D gene unclear. V was pared by 3 bases and J by 4 bases, with 8 bases between. In germline, CDR1 is LNHDA, CDR2 SQIVND (reference sequence). The length of the CDR3 is 13 residues. The CDR3 DNA reads TGTGCCAGTAGTATGAGGCCCTCAGATACGCAGTATTTT. Translation gives CASSMRPSDTQYF. Complete variable domain (other parts from reference TRBV19 and TRBJ2-3): DGGITQSPKYLFRKEGQNVTLSCEQNLNHDAMYWYRQDPGQGLRLIYYSQIVNDFQKGDIAEGYSVSREKKESFPLTVTSAQKNPTAFYLCASSMRPSDTQYFGPGTRLTVL.

The chain is built from TRBV28 and TRBJ2-3, with D maybe TRBD2 (5 bases). The CDR3 spans 13 residues. In germline, CDR1 is MDHEN, CDR2 SYDVKM. V was clipped by 7 bases and J by 5 bases, with 13 bases between them. The CDR3 DNA reads as TGTGCCAGCACGCCGGGAAGGGAAGATACGCAGTATTTT. The encoded protein is CASTPGREDTQYF.

The DNA for the CDR3 is TGTGCCACCGAAACAGGGGGCACTGAAGCTTTCTTT. This sequence encodes CATETGGTEAFF. The J gene is TRBJ1-1, the V gene TRBV2; the match to TRBD1 covers 8 bases. CDR3 length: 12 residues. With 10 bases clipped from V and 4 bases from J, the junction kept 5 bases outside the gene matches. The germline CDR1 and CDR2 sequences are SNHLY and FYNNEI.

This rearrangement joins TRBV5-1 to TRBJ2-1, with TRBD1 identical over 8 bases. V shed 1 base, J shed 6 bases, and the junction held 9 bases outside the gene matches. The CDR3 consists of 16 residues. CDR1 is SGHRS, CDR2 YFSETQ, per germline. The DNA of the CDR3 is TGCGCCAGCAGCTTGTCCCCGGGACAGGTACGCAATGAGCAGTTCTTC. Translating gives CASSLSPGQVRNEQFF.

This clonotype was detected a few times. The genes are TRBV7-6 and TRBJ1-1; the D is unclear. With 5 bases removed from V and 0 bases from J, the gap between germline ends came to 7 bases. Looked up from germline, CDR1 is SGHVS and CDR2 is FNYEAQ. This CDR3 has 13 residues. The CDR3 sequence is CASSLSLNTEAFF. CDR3 bases: TGTGCCAGCAGCCTCTCATTGAACACTGAAGCTTTCTTT.

This sequence joins TRBV4-3 and TRBJ2-7; D is perhaps TRBD2 (5 bases). Germline V gene data show CDR1 as LGHNA and CDR2 as YSLEER. This CDR3 is built from 14 residues. V was clipped by 1 base and J by 6 bases, with 13 bases between them. CDR3 DNA sequence: TGCGCCAGCAGCCAAGCCGGGAACTACGGCGAGCAGTACTTC. Protein product: CASSQAGNYGEQYF.

The rearrangement joins TRBV27 to TRBJ2-1; D possibly corresponds to TRBD2 (6 bases). The germline V gene has CDR1 MNHEY and CDR2 SMNVEV (reference sequence). V lost 3 bases and J lost 0, with 15 bases in between. The CDR3 totals 17 residues. The CDR3 loop is CASSLVGLKNSYNEQFF. The CDR3, as DNA: TGTGCCAGCAGTTTGGTGGGACTCAAAAACTCCTACAATGAGCAGTTCTTC.

V gene TRBV29-1 combines with J gene TRBJ2-5; D ambiguous. Deletions cut 5 bases from V and 1 base from J, with 17 bases between. The CDR3 sequence is 15 residues long. CDR1 is SQVTM, CDR2 ANQGSEA, per germline. The CDR3 region is CSVRSPAAVQETQYF. DNA for the CDR3: TGCAGCGTTCGAAGTCCGGCGGCAGTCCAAGAGACCCAGTACTTC.

This clonotype was seen a few times. This sequence joins TRBV6-2 or TRBV6-3 and TRBJ1-2; D not certain. Trimming removed 2 bases at V and 8 bases at J, with 9 bases between. The V gene's germline CDR1 is MNHEY and CDR2 SVGEGT. The CDR3 runs to 12 residues. The CDR3 sequence: CASSYPPTGYTF. The CDR3 nucleotides are TGTGCCAGCAGTTACCCCCCCACCGGCTACACCTTC.

This clonotype was counted only a few times. This CDR3 is CSVPGGSTQETQYF. In nucleotides, the CDR3 is TGCAGCGTCCCCGGGGGTTCCACCCAAGAGACCCAGTACTTC. The chain carries TRBV29-1 and TRBJ2-5; D possibly corresponds to TRBD2 (6 bases). Trimming stripped 6 bases from V and 1 base from J, with 15 bases between. CDR3 size: 14 residues. The germline gives CDR1 SQVTM, CDR2 ANQGSEA.

At least ten counts were recorded for this clonotype. The V and J genes are TRBV7-2 and TRBJ2-3, with no clear D. The V and J ends lost 2 bases and 2 bases respectively, with 5 bases between them. CDR1 is SGHTA and CDR2 is FQGNSA in the germline V gene. This CDR3 comprises 13 residues. The CDR3 protein is CASSLWSTDTQYF. CDR3 in DNA: TGTGCCAGCAGCTTATGGTCCACAGATACGCAGTATTTT. Together with reference TRBV7-2 and TRBJ2-3, the CDR3 gives the full variable domain: GAGVSQSPSNKVTEKGKDVELRCDPISGHTALYWYRQSLGQGLEFLIYFQGNSAPDKSGLPSDRFSAERTGGSVSTLTIQRTQQEDSAVYLCASSLWSTDTQYFGPGTRLTVL.

This clonotype was seen only a few times. V is TRBV30 and J is TRBJ2-3, with 9 positions matching TRBD2. V lost 1 base to trimming and J lost 4 bases; unmatched junction nucleotides: 6. The CDR3 spans 15 residues. Germline CDR1 is GTSNPN and CDR2 is SVGIG (reference sequence). The CDR3 is CAWSGKGLASDTQYF. The CDR3 DNA reads TGTGCCTGGAGTGGAAAAGGACTAGCGTCAGATACGCAGTATTTT.

The rearrangement links TRBV6-2 or TRBV6-3 to TRBJ2-7, with 11 positions matching TRBD2. Germline V CDR1 and CDR2: MNHEY, SVGEGT. V gave up 6 bases and J gave up 2 bases; unmatched junction bases: 3. This CDR3 comprises 14 residues. CDR3: CASRPSGRTYEQYF. DNA of the CDR3: TGTGCCAGCAGACCTAGCGGGAGGACCTACGAGCAGTACTTC.